Listed below are T cell receptor beta chains from one sample, sequenced in a study of regulatory T cells in long-lasting Graves disease. Using its own MiXCR run on the multiplex PCR reads, TCRdb lists one record per CDR3 protein. The profile shows over 250,000 distinct CDR3 sequences, around 23% of them singletons. The specimen was peripheral blood mononuclear cells (PBMCs), collected when the disease was refractory, from a patient treated with antithyroid drugs. Receptors originate from a female donor with Graves disease. The CDR3 runs from the conserved cysteine through the conserved F or W. D genes are given only for firm matches. Clone size, where shown, is once, few, many, or a class for clones that have expanded.

d_call | clone_size | j_call | v_call | cdr3_nt | cdr3_aa
NA | many | TRBJ2-5 | TRBV7-3 | TGTGCCAGCAGCTTAAACGGGGGATCGAGCTGGGAGACCCAGTACTTC | CASSLNGGSSWETQYF
NA | NA | TRBJ2-7 | TRBV19 | TGTGCCAGTAGTATCAGGGTGTCCTACGAGCAGTACTTC | CASSIRVSYEQYF
NA | few | TRBJ1-6 | TRBV20-1 | TGCAGTGCTAGAACATCTAGGTCACCCCCCCACTTT | CSARTSRSPPHF
NA | NA | TRBJ1-5 | TRBV19 | TGTGCCAGTAGCCCCTCATATTCGGTGCTCAATCAGCCCCAGCATTTT | CASSPSYSVLNQPQHF
NA | NA | TRBJ2-7 | TRBV9 | TGTGCCAGCACCAGGGAACTACGCGAGCAGTGCTTC | CASTRELREQCF
TRBD1 | few | TRBJ1-1 | TRBV27 | TGTGCCAGCAGCCTAGACAGGGGGGACACTGAAGCTTTCTTT | CASSLDRGDTEAFF
TRBD2 | NA | TRBJ2-7 | TRBV4-3 | TGCGCCAGCAGCCAAGAGACGGGACTAGCGGACAAACTATTCTACGAGCAGTACTTC | CASSQETGLADKLFYEQYF
NA | few | TRBJ1-2 | TRBV19 | TGTGCCAGTAGTAGGGCCGGGAGGGGATCTGGCTACACCTTC | CASSRAGRGSGYTF
NA | NA | TRBJ2-7 | TRBV7-9 | TGTGCCAGCAGCTTAGCCCCCTTAGGATACGAGCAGTACTTC | CASSLAPLGYEQYF
NA | NA | TRBJ2-5 | TRBV7-2 | TGTGCCAGCAGCTCTAAACCCCCCCCTGGCGGCCGAAAAGAGACCCAGTACTTC | CASSSKPPPGGRKETQYF
TRBD1 | many | TRBJ2-7 | TRBV27 | TGTGCCAGCAGTTTACCATACAGGGGGCCGGGGCAGTACTTC | CASSLPYRGPGQYF
NA | NA | TRBJ1-1 | TRBV19 | TGTGCCAGTCAACGGGAGCGATACACTGAAGCTTTCTTT | CASQRERYTEAFF
NA | NA | TRBJ1-5 | TRBV20-1 | TGCAGTGCTAAGGGCGGGATGGGGGGCAATCAGCCCCAGCATTTT | CSAKGGMGGNQPQHF
NA | many | TRBJ1-2 | TRBV28 | TGTGCCAGCAGTACGAATCTATATGGCTACACCTTC | CASSTNLYGYTF
NA | many | TRBJ1-6 | TRBV7-2 | TGTGCCAGCAGCTTAGGTGTGATATCACCCCTCCACTTT | CASSLGVISPLHF
NA | many | TRBJ1-2 | TRBV28 | TGTGCCAGCAGTTTCGCAGGGTCCGTCGAAAACTATGGCTACACCTTC | CASSFAGSVENYGYTF
TRBD2 | NA | TRBJ2-1 | TRBV12-3/TRBV12-4 | TGTGCCAGCGGTCCGGGACTAGCGGACAATGAGCAGTTCTTC | CASGPGLADNEQFF
NA | few | TRBJ2-3 | TRBV3-1 | TGTGCCAGCAGCCAAGTGGGTACAGATACGCAGTATTTT | CASSQVGTDTQYF
NA | many | TRBJ2-2 | TRBV12-3/TRBV12-4 | TGTGCCAGCACCTACTATTCCGGGGAGCTGTTTTTT | CASTYYSGELFF
NA | NA | TRBJ1-5 | TRBV4-1 | TGCGCCAGCAGCCAAGTATCCAGTAGCAATCAGCCCCAGCATTTT | CASSQVSSSNQPQHF
NA | many | TRBJ1-5 | TRBV28 | TGTGCCAGCAGCCGTTACAGGTTCAGGGAGCCCCAGCATTTT | CASSRYRFREPQHF
NA | many | TRBJ2-7 | TRBV7-2 | TGTGCCAGCAGCTTACAACTTGGGATGGGGGGCGCATACGAGCAGTACTTC | CASSLQLGMGGAYEQYF
TRBD2 | few | TRBJ2-5 | TRBV20-1 | TGCAGTGCTACGGGACTAGCGGGAGGATGGTACCAAGAGACCCAGTACTTC | CSATGLAGGWYQETQYF
TRBD1 | NA | TRBJ1-1 | TRBV19 | TGTGCCAGTAGTATAGATTCGTTCCAGGACAGGAACACTGAAGCTCTCTTT | CASSIDSFQDRNTEALF
NA | many | TRBJ2-7 | TRBV27 | TGTGCCAGCAGTCGAGAGGGGGGGCGAACCTTCTACGAGCAGTACTTC | CASSREGGRTFYEQYF
TRBD1 | few | TRBJ1-1 | TRBV20-1 | TGCAGTGCTAGGGGGTTGGACAGGAGCCTGACTGAAGCTTTCTTT | CSARGLDRSLTEAFF
TRBD1 | NA | TRBJ2-6 | TRBV11-3 | TGTGCCAGCAGCGGCGGACAGGGCGGGTCTGGGGCCAACGTCCTGACTTTC | CASSGGQGGSGANVLTF
NA | NA | TRBJ1-6 | TRBV18 | TGTGCCAGCTCTCCGGAAGGGTCCAGGGCCCTCCACTTT | CASSPEGSRALHF
TRBD2 | NA | TRBJ2-2 | TRBV20-1 | TGCAGTGCACAGCGGGAGGGCACCGGGGAGCTGTTTTTT | CSAQREGTGELFF
NA | many | TRBJ1-2 | TRBV7-3 | TGTGCCAGCAGCTTAAGGCATGGTTCGTTAGATGGCTACACCTTC | CASSLRHGSLDGYTF
NA | NA | TRBJ1-4 | TRBV7-2 | TGTGCCAGCAGCTTAGGGGGAGTTACCGAAAAACTGTTTTTT | CASSLGGVTEKLFF
TRBD1 | many | TRBJ2-7 | TRBV12-3/TRBV12-4 | TGTGCCAGCAGTTCTGGGACAGGGATACCCTACGAGCAGTACTTC | CASSSGTGIPYEQYF
NA | few | TRBJ2-7 | TRBV4-3 | TGCGCCAGCAGCCAAGATCATTATAGGAACGAGCAGTACTTC | CASSQDHYRNEQYF
NA | NA | TRBJ1-1 | TRBV4-3 | TGCGCCAGCAGATCTGAAGACACTGAAGCTTTCTTT | CASRSEDTEAFF
NA | few | TRBJ2-1 | TRBV5-1 | TGCGCCAGCAGCTCCTTCGGGGATGAGCAGTTCTTC | CASSSFGDEQFF
TRBD1 | NA | TRBJ1-6 | TRBV10-1 | TGCGCCAGCGGGAAGACGGGACAGATAGATTTACCCCTCCACTTT | CASGKTGQIDLPLHF
TRBD1 | few | TRBJ1-1 | TRBV30 | TGTGCCTGGGTACTACCTCAGGGGGAGGACACTGAAGCTTTCTTT | CAWVLPQGEDTEAFF
NA | many | TRBJ1-1 | TRBV12-3/TRBV12-4 | TGTGCCAGCAGTTTAACGTGGACTTTCTTT | CASSLTWTFF
TRBD1 | few | TRBJ2-5 | TRBV20-1 | TGCAGTGCTAGAGATCTCGACAGGGGAGTGGGAGAGACCCAGTACTTC | CSARDLDRGVGETQYF
NA | NA | TRBJ1-2 | TRBV5-1 | TGCGCCAGCAGCGGGGCGGAGGGCGCCGCCTATGGCTACACCTTC | CASSGAEGAAYGYTF
NA | few | TRBJ2-2 | TRBV28 | TGTGCCAGCAGCCAATCCGGGATCCGCACCGGGGAGCTGTTTTTT | CASSQSGIRTGELFF
NA | NA | TRBJ1-1 | TRBV19 | TGTGCCAGTAGTATCAGGACATACAACACTGAAGCTTTCTTT | CASSIRTYNTEAFF
NA | many | TRBJ2-2 | TRBV28 | TGTGCCAGCGAAAGGGCCGGGGGCACCGGGGAGCTGTTTTTT | CASERAGGTGELFF
TRBD1 | many | TRBJ2-7 | TRBV11-2 | TGTGCCAGCAGCTCACGGACAGGGTGGTACGAGCAGTACTTC | CASSSRTGWYEQYF
TRBD2 | few | TRBJ2-7 | TRBV11-3 | TGTGCCAGCAGCTTAGAGAGCGGGAGCTCCTACGAGCAGTACTTC | CASSLESGSSYEQYF
NA | many | TRBJ2-2 | TRBV30 | TGTGCCCGCCGAATGGGGGTCGGGGAGCTGTTTTTT | CARRMGVGELFF
NA | many | TRBJ2-7 | TRBV27 | TGTGCCAGCACAAATTACGGGGACGAGCAGTACTTC | CASTNYGDEQYF
NA | many | TRBJ1-5 | TRBV2 | TGTGCCAGTCGGGCCGACTCTAATCAGCCCCAGCATTTT | CASRADSNQPQHF
NA | many | TRBJ1-2 | TRBV24-1 | TGTGCCACCAGTAGGTATGATGGCTATGGCTACACCTTC | CATSRYDGYGYTF
NA | NA | TRBJ1-1 | TRBV7-3 | TGTGCCAGCAGCATTTTTGAGGGGACTGAAGCTTTCTTT | CASSIFEGTEAFF
TRBD2 | few | TRBJ2-7 | TRBV4-3 | TGCGCCAGCAGCCAAGACATAGCGGGACCCCCTGGGACGGAGCAGTACTTC | CASSQDIAGPPGTEQYF
NA | NA | TRBJ2-7 | TRBV5-6 | TGTGCCAGCAGCTTGGTGGCCAGCAACTACGAGCAGTACTTC | CASSLVASNYEQYF
TRBD2 | few | TRBJ2-1 | TRBV5-1 | TGCGCCAGCAGCTACGTAGCGGGAACTATTTACAATGAGCAGTTCTTC | CASSYVAGTIYNEQFF
NA | NA | TRBJ2-7 | TRBV29-1 | TGCAGCGTAAAGGTGCAGGGGAGCGAGCAGTACTTC | CSVKVQGSEQYF
TRBD1 | many | TRBJ1-6 | TRBV12-3/TRBV12-4 | TGTGCCAGCAGTCGACAGGGGGCTATTTCACCCCTCCACTTT | CASSRQGAISPLHF
TRBD1 | NA | TRBJ2-4 | TRBV4-3 | TGCGCCAGCAGCCAGGGGACAGGGGCCCTTCAAAACTTC | CASSQGTGALQNF
NA | few | TRBJ1-6 | TRBV3-1 | TGTGCCAGCAGCCAAGTCGCCGGGGGGCGAAATTCACCCCTCCACTTT | CASSQVAGGRNSPLHF
NA | many | TRBJ1-1 | TRBV15 | TGTGCCACCAGCAGTGAGGCGGACGAAGCTTTCTTT | CATSSEADEAFF
TRBD1 | many | TRBJ2-2 | TRBV12-3/TRBV12-4 | TGTGCCAGCAGTTCGACAGGGGGCACCGGGGAGCTGTTTTTT | CASSSTGGTGELFF
NA | many | TRBJ2-7 | TRBV7-2 | TGTGCCAGCAGCCCCGATCCAGGGGTATCCTACGAGCAGTACTTC | CASSPDPGVSYEQYF